One sample yielded the 10 T cell receptor beta chains listed below, sequenced in a study of memory CD4+ T cells and cytomegalovirus serostatus. The sort gate was single viable CD3+CD4+CD8-CD45RO+ cells for memory CD4+ T cells. Repertoires were generated with immunoSEQ multiplex PCR, while TCRdb's copy carries only in-frame clones and drops some. The repertoire holds about 53,000 clones, with just under 80% as singletons. Sequenced input: memory CD4+ T cells from blood. The receptor source for this set is an adult in good health and CMV-seronegative.

This clone came up a few times. V usage is TRBV7-2 and J usage is TRBJ1-5, with 8 bases that match TRBD1. Losses at the gene ends were 4 bases for V and 7 bases for J; bases not matched to a gene: 9. Germline V gene sequence: CDR1 SGHTA, CDR2 FQGNSA. This CDR3 contains 15 residues. The CDR3 sequence is CASSYISGGEQPQHF. CDR3 sequence (DNA): TGTGCCAGCAGCTATATCTCAGGGGGCGAACAGCCCCAGCATTTT.

The chain employs TRBV5-4 and TRBJ1-5, with D possibly TRBD1 on 6 matching bases. The CDR3 has 15 residues. V was cut by 2 bases and J by 4 bases, with 13 bases left in between. The germline CDR1 and CDR2 sequences are SGHNT and YYREEE (reference sequence). CDR3 sequence reads: CASSFGGAGNQPQHF. The CDR3 region has the DNA TGTGCCAGCAGCTTTGGGGGGGCAGGTAATCAGCCCCAGCATTTT.

This chain links TRBV27 with TRBJ2-1; D gene ambiguous. Per the germline V gene, CDR1 is MNHEY and CDR2 is SMNVEV (reference sequence). With 3 bases removed from V and 5 bases from J, the gap between germline ends came to 8 bases. The CDR3 consists of 13 residues. The CDR3 region has the DNA TGTGCCAGCAGTTTTCGAGAGAACAATGAGCAGTTCTTC. Its protein is CASSFRENNEQFF.

This chain links TRBV7-2 with TRBJ1-3, with 7 nucleotides matching TRBD1. J lost 2 bases, V lost 5 bases, and 6 bases had no gene match. The CDR3 has 15 amino acids. Looked up from germline, CDR1 is SGHTA and CDR2 is FQGNSA. The CDR3 spells CASSVRQGAGNTIYF. The CDR3 nucleotides read TGTGCCAGCAGCGTAAGACAGGGAGCTGGAAACACCATATATTTT.

This sequence joins TRBV19 and TRBJ2-7; TRBD1 or TRBD2 may be the D gene (6 bases each). This CDR3 has 15 residues. From germline, CDR1 is LNHDA and CDR2 SQIVND (reference sequence). Trimming left V 3 bases short and J 3 bases short, with 15 bases between. The CDR3 DNA follows: TGTGCCAGTAGTATCGGAGAGGGGGGAATCTACGAGCAGTACTTC. It encodes CASSIGEGGIYEQYF.

This sequence joins TRBV11-2 and TRBJ2-7, with D hard to call. The CDR3 extends over 14 amino acids. Deletions cut 7 bases from V and 12 bases from J, with 25 bases between. Looked up from germline, CDR1 is SGHAT and CDR2 is FQNNGV. The CDR3 here is CASTTIGSPQPPYF. In nucleotides, the CDR3 is TGTGCCAGCACCACGATCGGGTCTCCCCAACCCCCGTACTTC.

In nucleotides, the CDR3 is TGTGCCAGCAAAGGGGACAGGGCCTACAATGAGCAGTTCTTC. Translated: CASKGDRAYNEQFF. The chain recombines TRBV2 with TRBJ2-1; 9 bases agree with TRBD1. Trimming cost V 7 bases and J 2 bases; bases outside gene matches: 3. The CDR3 runs to 14 residues. CDR1 and CDR2 (germline): SNHLY, FYNNEI.

The V call is TRBV9, the J call TRBJ2-2; unclear D gene. With 0 bases removed from V and 7 bases from J, the gap between germline ends came to 10 bases. This CDR3 spans 14 amino acids. The germline V gene has CDR1 SGDLS and CDR2 YYNGEE. CDR3 region: CASSVEGRGGELFF. CDR3 DNA: TGTGCCAGCAGCGTAGAGGGTCGTGGCGGGGAGCTGTTTTTT.

This chain links TRBV5-1 with TRBJ2-1, with 11 bases fitting TRBD2. The CDR3 contains 16 residues. Germline CDR1 is SGHRS and CDR2 is YFSETQ. The V and J ends lost 5 bases and 5 bases, in that order; junction bases with no gene match: 9. DNA for the CDR3: TGCGCCAGCAGATTAGCGGGGGGGCCTCAGAACAATGAGCAGTTCTTC. It encodes CASRLAGGPQNNEQFF.

J is TRBJ2-7 and V is TRBV2; D remains unclear. Trimming removed 5 bases from V and 5 bases from J, with 7 bases in between. Germline CDR1 and CDR2: SNHLY and FYNNEI. The CDR3 extends over 11 amino acids. CDR3: CASSTRNEQYF. In nucleotides, the CDR3 is TGTGCCAGCAGTACTCGGAACGAGCAGTACTTC.